These 21 T cell receptor beta chains came from one sample sequenced in a study of T cell responses to AZD1222 COVID-19 vaccine. Profiling relied on immunoSEQ multiplex PCR, and the TCRdb table lists in-frame clones only, not all of them. The sample records some 190,000 clones, around 88% being singletons. Sequencing used peripheral blood, obtained on day 0 of AZD1222 vaccination. These receptors came from an adult in good health.

The chain links TRBV6-1 to TRBJ1-6; the D is unclear. This CDR3 contains 17 residues. The germline CDR1 and CDR2 sequences are MNHNS and SASEGT. Trimming took 0 bases from V and 7 from J, leaving 16 bases between them. The CDR3, as DNA: TGTGCCAGCAGTGAAGCGGGGAGGGCCCGTTGGAATTCACCCCTCCACTTT. Encoded protein: CASSEAGRARWNSPLHF.

The V call is TRBV6-6, the J call TRBJ1-3; D possibly corresponds to TRBD1 (6 bases). There are 16 residues in the CDR3. Between the trimmed V and J ends, which lost 4 bases and 0 bases, there was a span of 13 bases. Per the germline V gene, CDR1 is MNHNY and CDR2 is SVGAGI (reference sequence). CDR3 sequence (DNA): TGTGCCAGCAGTTTGACAGGTCCTTCCTCTGGAAACACCATATATTTT. It yields the protein CASSLTGPSSGNTIYF.

The genes are TRBV6-5 and TRBJ1-5; D unresolved. The CDR3 length is 14 residues. The V end was cut by 7 bases, the J end by 5 bases, with 15 bases between. CDR1 and CDR2 from the germline V gene are MNHEY and SVGAGI. The CDR3 DNA follows: TGTGCCAGCATCCGGAGGAGTTCAGATCAGCCCCAGCATTTT. As protein: CASIRRSSDQPQHF.

The chain is built from TRBV5-4 and TRBJ1-2; D is possibly TRBD1 (6 bases). Germline CDR1 is SGHNT and CDR2 is YYREEE (reference sequence). This CDR3 is built from 17 residues. With 2 bases removed from V and 3 bases from J, the gap between germline ends came to 20 bases. CDR3 region: CASSFYPAGGAYYGYTF. The CDR3 DNA reads as TGTGCCAGCAGCTTCTACCCTGCGGGGGGGGCCTACTATGGCTACACCTTC.

This chain connects TRBV3-1 (or the pseudogene TRBV3-2) to TRBJ1-3; unclear D gene. Trimming took off 6 bases at V and 0 bases at J, with 9 bases between the two ends. The CDR3 covers 14 residues. Germline V gene sequence: CDR1 LGHDT, CDR2 YNNKEL (reference sequence). CDR3 loop: CASRREPSGNTIYF. CDR3 nucleotide sequence: TGTGCCAGCAGAAGGGAGCCCTCTGGAAACACCATATATTTT.

For the CDR3, the DNA is TGTGCTAGTGGTTTGGAGATAACGGGGGGCCGATACGATGAGCAGTTCTTC. This gives the protein CASGLEITGGRYDEQFF. The chain recombines TRBV12-5 with TRBJ2-1; weak D call: TRBD2 (7 bases). The CDR3 consists of 17 residues. Trimming cost V 1 base and J 8 bases, with 21 bases left between them. Germline V lookup: CDR1 LGHNT, CDR2 FRNRAP.

The chain joins TRBV25-1 to TRBJ1-6; 8 positions agree with TRBD1. Per germline, CDR1 MGHDK and CDR2 SYGVNS. CDR3 length equals 15 residues. J was trimmed by 10 bases and V by 4 bases; bases with no gene match: 9. The CDR3 DNA follows: TGTGCCAGCAGTGTGAGACAGGGGAGGGACTCACCCCTCCACTTT. Residues: CASSVRQGRDSPLHF.

V and J are TRBV4-1 and TRBJ1-1, with TRBD1 matching 8 bases. Germline CDR1 and CDR2: MGHRA and YSYEKL. This CDR3 is built from 15 residues. The V and J ends lost 1 base and 5 bases, in that order; junction bases with no gene match: 6. CDR3 sequence reads: CASSQVGQGGTEAFF. CDR3 nucleotide sequence: TGCGCCAGCAGCCAAGTAGGACAGGGAGGGACTGAAGCTTTCTTT.

This sequence joins TRBV30 and TRBJ2-1; D uncertain. The CDR3 sequence is 13 residues long. Per germline, CDR1 GTSNPN and CDR2 SVGIG (reference sequence). The V and J ends lost 0 bases and 2 bases respectively, with 5 bases between them. CDR3 sequence (DNA): TGTGCCTGGAGTGTAAGTCCCTACAATGAGCAGTTCTTC. This sequence encodes CAWSVSPYNEQFF.

The V and J genes are TRBV28 and TRBJ1-2; weak D call: TRBD1 (6 bases). CDR3 length: 14 residues. Germline CDR1 reads MDHEN; CDR2 reads SYDVKM. V was clipped by 5 bases and J by 1 base, with 11 bases between them. The CDR3 loop reads CASSPRGLNYGYTF. In DNA form, the CDR3 reads TGTGCCAGCAGTCCTCGGGGGCTTAACTATGGCTACACCTTC.

This rearrangement joins TRBV24-1 to TRBJ2-3; D unclear. V lost 0 bases to trimming and J lost 2 bases, with 5 bases between them. The CDR3 covers 14 residues. The V gene's germline CDR1 is KGHDR and CDR2 SFDVKD. The CDR3 bases are TGTGCCACCAGTGATTTGCGGCCCACAGATACGCAGTATTTT. This sequence encodes CATSDLRPTDTQYF.

The CDR3 coding sequence is TGTGCCAGCAGTTTCGACAGGAATAATTACGGGGAGCTGTTTTTT. Residues: CASSFDRNNYGELFF. The chain links TRBV6-5 to TRBJ2-2; a possible D gene is TRBD1 (6 bases). Trimming left V 4 bases short and J 7 bases short, with 16 bases between. The CDR3 has 15 residues. CDR1 is MNHEY, CDR2 SVGAGI, per germline.

The chain carries TRBV19 and TRBJ2-7; TRBD1 or TRBD2 may be the D gene (5 bases each). The CDR3 is 15 residues long. The germline V gene has CDR1 LNHDA and CDR2 SQIVND (reference sequence). V dropped 6 bases and J dropped 3 bases, with 18 bases sitting between them. The CDR3 spells CASRAVGDAVYEQYF. CDR3 nucleotides: TGTGCCAGTAGGGCGGTGGGGGACGCCGTCTACGAGCAGTACTTC.

This clone was seen once. The V call is TRBV5-1, the J call TRBJ2-1; TRBD2 might be the D (5 bases). CDR3 size: 17 residues. From germline, CDR1 is SGHRS and CDR2 YFSETQ. Trimming removed 0 bases at V and 2 bases at J, with 15 bases between. Here the CDR3 reads CASSLASAADPYNEQFF. CDR3 bases: TGCGCCAGCAGCTTGGCGTCGGCAGCGGACCCCTACAATGAGCAGTTCTTC.

The V gene is TRBV4-1, the J gene TRBJ2-7, with D maybe TRBD1 (6 bases). With 1 base removed from V and 3 bases from J, the gap between germline ends came to 16 bases. The length of the CDR3 is 16 residues. Germline lookup yields CDR1 MGHRA and CDR2 YSYEKL. The CDR3 DNA reads TGCGCCAGCAGCCAAGCTACGGCAGGGGTTTTCTACGAGCAGTACTTC. Amino acid sequence: CASSQATAGVFYEQYF.

The chain recombines TRBV4-2 with TRBJ1-2; 8 bases match TRBD1. Trimming removed 0 bases from V and 2 bases from J; junction bases left unmatched: 2. In germline, CDR1 is LGHNA, CDR2 YNFKEQ. The CDR3 is 15 residues long. CDR3: CASSQEDRVNYGYTF. As DNA, the CDR3 is TGTGCCAGCAGCCAAGAGGACAGGGTGAACTATGGCTACACCTTC.

V gene TRBV27 combines with J gene TRBJ2-7, with D perhaps matching TRBD2 (5 bases). Germline CDR1 reads MNHEY; CDR2 reads SMNVEV (reference sequence). This CDR3 contains 15 residues. Trimming removed 0 bases from V and 3 bases from J, with 12 bases in between. In DNA form, the CDR3 reads TGTGCCAGCAGTTTATCGGGTCCGGGAATCTACGAGCAGTACTTC. It codes for CASSLSGPGIYEQYF.

The chain combines TRBV7-7 with TRBJ2-5; D is tentatively TRBD1 or TRBD2 (6 bases each). Trimming removed 4 bases at V and 4 bases at J, with 13 bases between. CDR1 and CDR2 from the germline V gene are SSHAT and FNYEAQ (reference sequence). The CDR3 has 14 amino acids. In DNA, the CDR3 is TGTGCCAGCAGCTCACGGGGGCGCGGAGAGACCCAGTACTTC. Its translation: CASSSRGRGETQYF.

In this sample, this clone turned up a few times. The V gene is TRBV5-1, the J gene TRBJ1-3; no definite D call. This CDR3 comprises 14 residues. Trimming left V 5 bases short and J 0 bases short, with 9 bases between. Germline values: CDR1 SGHRS, CDR2 YFSETQ. The CDR3 loop reads CASREQHSGNTIYF. The CDR3 DNA follows: TGCGCCAGCAGGGAACAGCACTCTGGAAACACCATATATTTT.

This clone was counted many times. The chain uses TRBV4-3 and TRBJ2-7, with 10 bases fitting TRBD1. This CDR3 spans 15 amino acids. J was trimmed by 3 bases and V by 0 bases; bases with no gene match: 2. Germline V gene sequence: CDR1 LGHNA, CDR2 YSLEER. The chain's CDR3 is CASSQDWTGGYEQYF. The CDR3 nucleotides are TGCGCCAGCAGCCAAGACTGGACAGGGGGCTACGAGCAGTACTTC.

This clone appeared a single time. The chain joins TRBV5-1 to TRBJ1-4, with D unresolved. V was clipped by 2 bases and J by 5 bases, with 13 bases between them. Germline V gene data show CDR1 as SGHRS and CDR2 as YFSETQ. The CDR3 loop spans 15 amino acids. The CDR3 nucleotides are TGCGCCAGCAGCTTCCGCCGCCCGGGGAATGAAAAACTGTTTTTT. It encodes CASSFRRPGNEKLFF.